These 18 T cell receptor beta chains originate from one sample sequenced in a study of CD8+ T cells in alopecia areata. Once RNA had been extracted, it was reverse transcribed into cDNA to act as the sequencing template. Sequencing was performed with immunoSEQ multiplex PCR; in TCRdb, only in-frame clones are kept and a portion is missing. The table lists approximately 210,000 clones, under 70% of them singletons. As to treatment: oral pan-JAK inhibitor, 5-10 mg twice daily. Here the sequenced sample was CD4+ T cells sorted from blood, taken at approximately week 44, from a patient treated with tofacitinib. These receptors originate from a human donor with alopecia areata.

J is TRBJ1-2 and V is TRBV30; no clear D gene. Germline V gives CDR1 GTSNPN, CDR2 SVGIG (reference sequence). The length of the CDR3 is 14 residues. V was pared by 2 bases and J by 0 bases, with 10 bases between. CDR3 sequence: CAWSWPQANYGYTF. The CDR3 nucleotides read TGTGCCTGGAGTTGGCCGCAAGCTAACTATGGCTACACCTTC.

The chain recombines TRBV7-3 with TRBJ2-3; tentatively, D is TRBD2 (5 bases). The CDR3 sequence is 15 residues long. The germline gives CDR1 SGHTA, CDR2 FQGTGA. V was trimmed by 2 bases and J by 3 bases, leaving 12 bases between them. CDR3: CASSLEGGLTDTQYF. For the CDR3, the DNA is TGTGCCAGCAGCTTAGAAGGCGGGCTAACAGATACGCAGTATTTT.

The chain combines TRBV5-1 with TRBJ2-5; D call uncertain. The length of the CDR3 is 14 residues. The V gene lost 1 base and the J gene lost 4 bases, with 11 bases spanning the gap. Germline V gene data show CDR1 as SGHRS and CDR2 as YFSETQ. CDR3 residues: CASSLRRSRETQYF. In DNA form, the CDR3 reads TGCGCCAGCAGCTTGCGCCGATCCCGAGAGACCCAGTACTTC.

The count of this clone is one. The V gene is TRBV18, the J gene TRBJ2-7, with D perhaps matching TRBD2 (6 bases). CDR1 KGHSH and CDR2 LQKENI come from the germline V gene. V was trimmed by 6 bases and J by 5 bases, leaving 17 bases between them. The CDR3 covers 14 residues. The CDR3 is CASSPSGGGNEQYF. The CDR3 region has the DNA TGTGCCAGCTCTCCAAGCGGTGGAGGGAACGAGCAGTACTTC.

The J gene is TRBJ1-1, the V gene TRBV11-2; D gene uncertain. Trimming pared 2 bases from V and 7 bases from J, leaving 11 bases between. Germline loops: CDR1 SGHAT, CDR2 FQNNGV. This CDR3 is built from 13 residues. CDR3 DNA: TGTGCCAGCAGCTTAACCACAGAAAATGAAGCTTTCTTT. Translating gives CASSLTTENEAFF. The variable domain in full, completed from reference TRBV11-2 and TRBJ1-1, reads EAGVAQSPRYKIIEKRQSVAFWCNPISGHATLYWYQQILGQGPKLLIQFQNNGVVDDSQLPKDRFSAERLKGVDSTLKIQPAKLEDSAVYLCASSLTTENEAFFGQGTRLTVV.

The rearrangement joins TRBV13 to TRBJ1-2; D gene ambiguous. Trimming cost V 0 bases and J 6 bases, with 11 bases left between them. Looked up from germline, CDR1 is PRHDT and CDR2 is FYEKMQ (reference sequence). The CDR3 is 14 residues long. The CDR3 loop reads CASSLGEAGNGYTF. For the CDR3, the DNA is TGTGCCAGCAGCTTAGGTGAAGCTGGTAATGGCTACACCTTC.

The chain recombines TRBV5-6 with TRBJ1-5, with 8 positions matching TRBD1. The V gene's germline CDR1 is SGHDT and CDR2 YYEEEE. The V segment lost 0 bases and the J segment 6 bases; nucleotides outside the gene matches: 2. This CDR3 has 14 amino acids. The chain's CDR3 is CASSLGQGSQPQHF. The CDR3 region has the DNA TGTGCCAGCAGCTTGGGACAGGGGAGTCAGCCCCAGCATTTT. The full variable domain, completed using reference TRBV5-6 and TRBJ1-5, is DAGVTQSPTHLIKTRGQQVTLRCSPKSGHDTVSWYQQALGQGPQFIFQYYEEEERQRGNFPDRFSGHQFPNYSSELNVNALLLGDSALYLCASSLGQGSQPQHFGDGTRLSIL.

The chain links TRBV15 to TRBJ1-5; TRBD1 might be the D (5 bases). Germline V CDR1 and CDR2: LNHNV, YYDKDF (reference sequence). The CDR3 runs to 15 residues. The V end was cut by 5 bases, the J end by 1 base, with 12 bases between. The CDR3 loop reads CATSQGFQSNQPQHF. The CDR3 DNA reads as TGTGCCACCAGCCAGGGATTCCAAAGCAATCAGCCCCAGCATTTT.

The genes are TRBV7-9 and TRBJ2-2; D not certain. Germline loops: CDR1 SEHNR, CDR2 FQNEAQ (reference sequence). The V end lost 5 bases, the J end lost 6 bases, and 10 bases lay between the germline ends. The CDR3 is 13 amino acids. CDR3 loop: CASSLSQPGELFF. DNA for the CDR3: TGTGCCAGCAGCCTAAGTCAGCCCGGGGAGCTGTTTTTT.

CDR3 region: CASSALHNTGELFF. CDR3 DNA: TGTGCCAGCAGTGCTCTCCATAACACCGGGGAGCTGTTTTTT. The V call is TRBV6-5, the J call TRBJ2-2; D remains ambiguous. The CDR3 consists of 14 residues. V lost 5 bases, J lost 2 bases, and 9 bases lay in between. In germline, CDR1 is MNHEY, CDR2 SVGAGI.

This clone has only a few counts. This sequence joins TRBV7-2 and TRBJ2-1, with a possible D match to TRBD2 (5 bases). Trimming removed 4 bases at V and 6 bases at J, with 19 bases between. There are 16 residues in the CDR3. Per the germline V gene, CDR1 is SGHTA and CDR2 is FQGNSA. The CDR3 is CASSSRLARAGNEQFF. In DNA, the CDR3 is TGTGCCAGCAGCTCGCGACTTGCTCGTGCGGGCAATGAGCAGTTCTTC. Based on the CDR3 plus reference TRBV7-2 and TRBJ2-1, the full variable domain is GAGVSQSPSNKVTEKGKDVELRCDPISGHTALYWYRQSLGQGLEFLIYFQGNSAPDKSGLPSDRFSAERTGGSVSTLTIQRTQQEDSAVYLCASSSRLARAGNEQFFGPGTRLTVL.

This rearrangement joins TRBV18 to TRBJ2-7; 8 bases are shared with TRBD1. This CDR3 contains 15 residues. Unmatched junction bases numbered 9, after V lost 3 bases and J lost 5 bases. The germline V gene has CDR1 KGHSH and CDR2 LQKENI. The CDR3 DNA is TGTGCCAGCTCACCTAGGACAGGGATGATGCACGAGCAGTACTTC. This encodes CASSPRTGMMHEQYF.

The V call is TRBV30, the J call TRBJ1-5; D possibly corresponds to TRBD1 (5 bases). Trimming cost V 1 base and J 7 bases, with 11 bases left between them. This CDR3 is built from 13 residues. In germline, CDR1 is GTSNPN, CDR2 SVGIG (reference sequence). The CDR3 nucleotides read TGTGCCTGGAGTGAGCAGGGCGGCCAGCCCCAGCATTTT. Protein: CAWSEQGGQPQHF.

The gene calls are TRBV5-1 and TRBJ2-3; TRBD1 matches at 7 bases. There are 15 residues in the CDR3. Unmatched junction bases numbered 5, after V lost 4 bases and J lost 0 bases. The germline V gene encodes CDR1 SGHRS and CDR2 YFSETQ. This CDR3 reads CASSLGTASTDTQYF. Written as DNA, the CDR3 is TGCGCCAGCAGCCTCGGGACAGCTAGCACAGATACGCAGTATTTT. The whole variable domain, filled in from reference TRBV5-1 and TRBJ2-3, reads KAGVTQTPRYLIKTRGQQVTLSCSPISGHRSVSWYQQTPGQGLQFLFEYFSETQRNKGNFPGRFSGRQFSNSRSEMNVSTLELGDSALYLCASSLGTASTDTQYFGPGTRLTVL.

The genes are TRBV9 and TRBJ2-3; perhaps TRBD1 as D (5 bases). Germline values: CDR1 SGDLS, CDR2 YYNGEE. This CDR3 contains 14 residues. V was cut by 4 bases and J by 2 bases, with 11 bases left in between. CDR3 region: CASSQQAATDTQYF. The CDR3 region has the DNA TGTGCCAGCAGCCAACAGGCGGCCACAGATACGCAGTATTTT.

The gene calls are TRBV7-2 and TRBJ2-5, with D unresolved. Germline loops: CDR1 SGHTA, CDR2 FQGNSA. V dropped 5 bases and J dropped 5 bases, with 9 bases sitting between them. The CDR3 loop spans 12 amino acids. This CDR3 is CASSPLKETQYF. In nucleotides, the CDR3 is TGTGCCAGCAGCCCCTTGAAGGAGACCCAGTACTTC.

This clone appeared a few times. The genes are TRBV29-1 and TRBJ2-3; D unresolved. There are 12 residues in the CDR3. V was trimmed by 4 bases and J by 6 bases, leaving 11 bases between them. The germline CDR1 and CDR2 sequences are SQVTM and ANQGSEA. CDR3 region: CSVGVASDTQYF. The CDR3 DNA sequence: TGCAGCGTTGGGGTAGCATCCGATACGCAGTATTTT.

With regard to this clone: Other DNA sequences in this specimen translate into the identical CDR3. The CDR3 DNA reads as TGTGCCTGGAGTGTCGGACTCTACGAGCAGTACTTC. Its protein product is CAWSVGLYEQYF. This rearrangement joins TRBV30 to TRBJ2-7; D perhaps matches TRBD2 (5 bases). The V and J ends lost 0 bases and 3 bases respectively, with 6 bases between them. Germline assignment: CDR1 GTSNPN and CDR2 SVGIG (reference sequence). This CDR3 is built from 12 residues. Full variable domain (missing parts from reference TRBV30 and TRBJ2-7): SQTIHQWPATLVQPVGSPLSLECTVEGTSNPNLYWYRQAAGRGLQLLFYSVGIGQISSEVPQNLSASRPQDRQFILSSKKLLLSDSGFYLCAWSVGLYEQYFGPGTRLTVT.